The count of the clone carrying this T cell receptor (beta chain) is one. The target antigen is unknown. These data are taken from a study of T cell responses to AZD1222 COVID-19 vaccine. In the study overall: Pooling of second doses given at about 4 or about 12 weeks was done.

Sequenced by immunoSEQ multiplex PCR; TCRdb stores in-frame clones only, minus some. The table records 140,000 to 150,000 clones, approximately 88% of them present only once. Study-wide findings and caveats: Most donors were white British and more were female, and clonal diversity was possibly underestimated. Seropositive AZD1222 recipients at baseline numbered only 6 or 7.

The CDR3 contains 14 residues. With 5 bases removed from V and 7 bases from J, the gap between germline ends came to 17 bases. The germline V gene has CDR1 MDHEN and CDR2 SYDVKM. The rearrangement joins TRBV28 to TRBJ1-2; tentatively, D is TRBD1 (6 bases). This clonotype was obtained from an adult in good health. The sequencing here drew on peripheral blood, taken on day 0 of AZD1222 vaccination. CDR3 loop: CASSDGGLLAGYTF. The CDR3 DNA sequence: TGTGCCAGCAGTGATGGGGGCCTCTTGGCTGGCTACACCTTC.